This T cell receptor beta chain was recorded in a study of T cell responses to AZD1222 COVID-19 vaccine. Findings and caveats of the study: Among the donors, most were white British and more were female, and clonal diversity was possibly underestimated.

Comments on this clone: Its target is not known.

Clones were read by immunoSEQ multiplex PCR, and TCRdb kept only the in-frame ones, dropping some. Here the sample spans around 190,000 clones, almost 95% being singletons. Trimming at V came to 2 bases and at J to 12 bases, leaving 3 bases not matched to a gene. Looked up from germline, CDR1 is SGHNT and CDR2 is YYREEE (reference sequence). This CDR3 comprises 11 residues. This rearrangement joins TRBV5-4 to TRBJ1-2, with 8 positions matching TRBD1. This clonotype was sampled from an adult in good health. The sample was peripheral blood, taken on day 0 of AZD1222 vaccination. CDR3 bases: TGTGCCAGCAGCTTCGGACAGGGACACACCTTC. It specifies CASSFGQGHTF.